This T cell receptor beta chain stems from a study of response to subunit inactivated influenza vaccine. Study conclusions and caveats: Authors suggested seasonal influenza vaccinations each recruit few new T cells.

From the RT-PCR reads, TCRdb called clonotypes with MiXCR, one entry per CDR3 protein. Among hundreds of thousands of distinct CDR3 sequences listed, about an eighth were seen once. In this sample, this clonotype turned up a few times. The antigen is undetermined. The CDR3 is made up of 15 amino acids. V lost 4 bases to trimming and J lost 3 bases, with 16 bases between them. Germline loops: CDR1 SGHKS, CDR2 YYEKEE (reference sequence). The receptor comes from a man aged 45-65 years who received an inactivated influenza vaccine. The genes are TRBV5-5 and TRBJ1-2; D may be TRBD1 (5 bases). The sequencing used PBMCs from blood, collected roughly 46 days after vaccination. CDR3 in amino acids: CASSPLDKNYYGYTF. The CDR3 DNA sequence: TGTGCCAGCAGCCCGCTGGACAAGAATTACTATGGCTACACCTTC.